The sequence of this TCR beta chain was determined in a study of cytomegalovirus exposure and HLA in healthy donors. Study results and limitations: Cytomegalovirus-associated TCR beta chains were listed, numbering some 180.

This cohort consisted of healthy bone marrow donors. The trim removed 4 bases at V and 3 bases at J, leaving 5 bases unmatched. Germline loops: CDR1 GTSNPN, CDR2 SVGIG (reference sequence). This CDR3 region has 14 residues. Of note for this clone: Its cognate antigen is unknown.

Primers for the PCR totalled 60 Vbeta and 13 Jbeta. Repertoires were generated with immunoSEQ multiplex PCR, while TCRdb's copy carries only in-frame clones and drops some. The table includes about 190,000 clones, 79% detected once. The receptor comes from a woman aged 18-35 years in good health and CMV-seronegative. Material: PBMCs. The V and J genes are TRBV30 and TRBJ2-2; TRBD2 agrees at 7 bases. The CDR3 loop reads CAWKGGRDTGELFF. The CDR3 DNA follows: TGTGCCTGGAAGGGAGGGAGGGACACCGGGGAGCTGTTTTTT.